This TCR beta chain was found in a study of T-cell memory formation after mild COVID-19. MiXCR was run by TCRdb on the 5' RACE reads, yielding one entry per CDR3 protein. In the table there are hundreds of thousands of distinct CDR3 sequences, about 22% of which are singletons. This clonotype was detected a few times. The V gene lost 7 bases and the J gene lost 1 base, with 14 bases spanning the gap. Germline assignment: CDR1 SNHLY and CDR2 FYNNEI. The CDR3 totals 15 residues. Sequenced: PBMCs or a T cell subset sorted from them (not recorded which). This TCR derives from an adult woman who had mild COVID-19 (a few samples of this study predate the infection). Cell type and time point are not known. The chain is built from TRBV2 and TRBJ2-1, with unresolved D. This CDR3 reads CASIRGDGSYNEQFF. DNA of the CDR3: TGTGCCAGCATACGAGGTGACGGGTCCTACAATGAGCAGTTCTTC. The whole variable domain, filled in from reference TRBV2 and TRBJ2-1, reads EPEVTQTPSHQVTQMGQEVILRCVPISNHLYFYWYRQILGQKVEFLVSFYNNEISEKSEIFDDQFSVERPDGSNFTLKIRSTKLEDSAMYFCASIRGDGSYNEQFFGPGTRLTVL.